The 12 T cell receptor beta chains below were found in one sample sequenced in a study of control samples from healthy donors and cancer patients. Measured with immunoSEQ multiplex PCR; TCRdb has only the in-frame clones, and not every one. Here the sample table reports 150,000 to 200,000 clones. Sequenced material: blood. Receptors were obtained from a woman in her twenties or thirties in good health.

This sequence joins TRBV27 and TRBJ2-1; D is perhaps TRBD2 (6 bases). Germline CDR1 MNHEY, CDR2 SMNVEV (reference sequence). CDR3 length: 14 amino acids. Deletions cut 2 bases from V and 1 base from J, with 6 bases between. Written as DNA, the CDR3 is TGTGCCAGCAGTTTAGGGGGGTCCTACAATGAGCAGTTCTTC. Translating gives CASSLGGSYNEQFF.

The chain couples TRBV28 to TRBJ1-2; TRBD1 agrees at 9 bases. The CDR3 extends over 13 amino acids. V lost 6 bases, J lost 11 bases, and 10 bases stayed unmatched. Germline CDR1 reads MDHEN; CDR2 reads SYDVKM. The chain's CDR3 is CASSPDRGISYTF. The CDR3 nucleotides are TGTGCCAGCAGCCCGGACAGGGGAATAAGTTACACCTTC.

The J gene is TRBJ1-1, the V gene TRBV6-5; D ambiguous. Trimming removed 0 bases from V and 5 bases from J, with 13 bases in between. Germline V gene lookup returns CDR1 MNHEY and CDR2 SVGAGI. CDR3 length: 15 residues. The CDR3 loop is CASSYSTRGRTEAFF. The CDR3 nucleotides are TGTGCCAGCAGTTACTCGACCCGGGGTCGGACTGAAGCTTTCTTT.

V is TRBV11-2 and J is TRBJ2-1, with 8 nucleotides matching TRBD2. The CDR3 is 14 amino acids. With V trimmed by 5 bases and J by 9 bases, 9 bases remained unmatched. CDR1 is SGHAT, CDR2 FQNNGV, per germline. CDR3 protein: CASSPQGLVSEQFF. CDR3 coding DNA: TGTGCCAGCAGCCCCCAGGGACTAGTCTCTGAGCAGTTCTTC.

CDR3 bases: TGTGCCAGCAGCCTCGGGACTAGCGGGGGGGTAATCACAGATACGCAGTATTTT. Translating it yields CASSLGTSGGVITDTQYF. The genes are TRBV5-4 and TRBJ2-3; 16 bases agree with TRBD2. The trim removed 4 bases at V and 2 bases at J, leaving 7 bases unmatched. The CDR3 consists of 18 residues. The germline V gene has CDR1 SGHNT and CDR2 YYREEE (reference sequence). Variable domain in full (rest from reference TRBV5-4 and TRBJ2-3): ETGVTQSPTHLIKTRGQQVTLRCSSQSGHNTVSWYQQALGQGPQFIFQYYREEENGRGNFPPRFSGLQFPNYSSELNVNALELDDSALYLCASSLGTSGGVITDTQYFGPGTRLTVL.

The chain carries TRBV7-2 and TRBJ1-3; 9 nucleotides agree with TRBD1. The V and J ends lost 6 bases and 0 bases, in that order; junction bases with no gene match: 3. CDR1 and CDR2 (germline): SGHTA, FQGNSA. The CDR3 loop spans 15 amino acids. CDR3 DNA sequence: TGTGCCAGCAGGCAGACAGGGGGCTCTGGAAACACCATATATTTT. It translates to CASRQTGGSGNTIYF.

The rearrangement uses TRBV3-1 (or the pseudogene TRBV3-2) and TRBJ1-5; D remains unclear. V shed 1 base and J shed 1 base, with 8 bases lying between them. This CDR3 comprises 15 residues. Germline V gives CDR1 LGHDT, CDR2 YNNKEL (reference sequence). In nucleotides, the CDR3 is TGTGCCAGCAGCCAAGGTGGGATGAGCAATCAGCCCCAGCATTTT. Translation gives CASSQGGMSNQPQHF.

Points on this clone: Other DNA sequences in this sample translate to the same CDR3. CDR3 in DNA: TGTGCCAGCTCACCATCCGGTGAGACCCAGTACTTC. This sequence encodes CASSPSGETQYF. The chain employs TRBV18 and TRBJ2-5; D call uncertain. This CDR3 is built from 12 residues. Germline V gives CDR1 KGHSH, CDR2 LQKENI. V was cut by 2 bases and J by 5 bases, with 6 bases left in between.

V and J are TRBV28 and TRBJ1-1, with D uncertain. Deletions cut 2 bases from V and 1 base from J, with 8 bases between. CDR1 and CDR2 from the germline V gene are MDHEN and SYDVKM. The CDR3 is made up of 14 amino acids. The chain's CDR3 is CASSLKQANTEAFF. The CDR3, as DNA: TGTGCCAGCAGTTTAAAACAAGCGAACACTGAAGCTTTCTTT. Together with reference TRBV28 and TRBJ1-1, the CDR3 gives the full variable domain: DVKVTQSSRYLVKRTGEKVFLECVQDMDHENMFWYRQDPGLGLRLIYFSYDVKMKEKGDIPEGYSVSREKKERFSLILESASTNQTSMYLCASSLKQANTEAFFGQGTRLTVV.

The rearrangement links TRBV4-1 to TRBJ2-3, with D possibly called TRBD1 or TRBD2 (5 bases each). The CDR3 spans 14 residues. Germline values: CDR1 MGHRA, CDR2 YSYEKL. V lost 6 bases and J lost 11, with 21 bases in between. The DNA of the CDR3 is TGCGCCAGCAGACGAACCTCGGGACCTGTGGAGCAGTATTTT. Translated: CASRRTSGPVEQYF.

This rearrangement joins TRBV2 to TRBJ2-2; D is possibly TRBD1 (5 bases). The CDR3 has 14 amino acids. Trimming stripped 6 bases from V and 4 bases from J, with 12 bases between. Germline CDR1 reads SNHLY; CDR2 reads FYNNEI. This CDR3 reads CASSDNTGTGELFF. In nucleotides, the CDR3 is TGTGCCAGCAGCGATAATACAGGCACCGGGGAGCTGTTTTTT.

The chain has TRBV5-1 and TRBJ2-3; D is undetermined. V was cut by 3 bases and J by 4 bases, with 6 bases left in between. The germline V gene encodes CDR1 SGHRS and CDR2 YFSETQ. The CDR3 covers 12 residues. The CDR3 DNA is TGCGCCAGCAGCTCCTTTGCAGATACGCAGTATTTT. It yields the protein CASSSFADTQYF. Based on the CDR3 plus reference TRBV5-1 and TRBJ2-3, the full variable domain is KAGVTQTPRYLIKTRGQQVTLSCSPISGHRSVSWYQQTPGQGLQFLFEYFSETQRNKGNFPGRFSGRQFSNSRSEMNVSTLELGDSALYLCASSSFADTQYFGPGTRLTVL.